These 11 T cell receptor beta chains share one sample of origin, sequenced in a study of T cells in Graves' hyperthyroidism and ophthalmopathy. Regions amplified from RNA transcripts were the TCR beta CDR3 regions. The TCR CDR3 was amplified in a first-round RT-PCR using the HTBI primer set. MiXCR was run by TCRdb on the multiplex PCR reads, yielding one entry per CDR3 protein. This sample yields around 600,000 distinct CDR3 sequences, of which about 16% are seen a single time; roughly 3.4% belongs to the top ten. The sample consisted of blood. All receptors come from a woman aged 40 to 50 with Graves' ophthalmopathy.

Here the CDR3 reads CASSPAGGYTF. The CDR3 nucleotides read TGTGCCAGCAGCCCGGCGGGGGGCTACACCTTC. The genes are TRBV11-3 and TRBJ1-2; D unresolved. The germline V gene has CDR1 SGHNT and CDR2 YENEEA. There are 11 residues in the CDR3. Trimming pared 5 bases from V and 8 bases from J, leaving 9 bases between.

Many counts were recorded for this clonotype. In DNA form, the CDR3 reads TGCGCCAGCAGCTTGTGGGCAGGAGTTTTGGATGAGCAGTTCTTC. Its protein is CASSLWAGVLDEQFF. The chain recombines TRBV5-1 with TRBJ2-1; no reliable D call. V lost 1 base and J lost 8, with 16 bases in between. This CDR3 has 15 residues. Looked up from germline, CDR1 is SGHRS and CDR2 is YFSETQ.

This clonotype was counted between two and nine times. This sequence joins TRBV20-1 and TRBJ1-6, with D possibly matching TRBD1 (6 bases). Germline-derived CDR1 and CDR2 are DFQATT and SNEGSKA (reference sequence). V lost 7 bases to trimming and J lost 1 base, with 14 bases between them. This CDR3 is 15 amino acids long. DNA for the CDR3: TGCAGTGACCCGACAGGTCCATCCTATAATTCACCCCTCCACTTT. This gives the protein CSDPTGPSYNSPLHF.

V gene TRBV6-2 or TRBV6-3 combines with J gene TRBJ1-5, with a weak D call TRBD1 (6 bases). The length of the CDR3 is 15 residues. Germline lookup yields CDR1 MNHEY and CDR2 SVGEGT. Trimming cost V 6 bases and J 3 bases, with 15 bases left between them. DNA for the CDR3: TGTGCCAGCAGAGAGACAGGAACTAACAATCAGCCCCAGCATTTT. Amino acid sequence: CASRETGTNNQPQHF.

As for this clonotype: A much larger clone lies one base from this, so it may be a read error. This chain links TRBV5-1 with TRBJ2-1; tentative D call: TRBD1 (6 bases). The CDR3 length is 17 residues. V shed 6 bases and J shed 6 bases, with 25 bases lying between them. Per germline, CDR1 SGHRS and CDR2 YFSETQ. This CDR3 reads CASNNPTRRDTINEQFF. The CDR3, as DNA: TGCGCCAGCAACAATCCAACCCGCCGGGACACTATCAATGAGCAGTTCTTC.

V gene TRBV7-9 combines with J gene TRBJ2-2; D is possibly TRBD1 (6 bases). The V gene's germline CDR1 is SEHNR and CDR2 FQNEAQ (reference sequence). V lost 6 bases and J 4 bases, leaving 21 bases between the germline ends. This CDR3 has 17 amino acids. Here the CDR3 reads CASRTRIQGVGTGELFF. DNA of the CDR3: TGTGCCAGCAGAACCCGAATACAGGGAGTAGGCACCGGGGAGCTGTTTTTT. The variable domain in full, completed from reference TRBV7-9 and TRBJ2-2, reads DTGVSQNPRHKITKRGQNVTFRCDPISEHNRLYWYRQTLGQGPEFLTYFQNEAQLEKSRLLSDRFSAERPKGSFSTLEIQRTEQGDSAMYLCASRTRIQGVGTGELFFGEGSRLTVL.

This clonotype was seen ten or more times. The chain carries TRBV30 and TRBJ2-3; D is unresolved. CDR1 and CDR2 (germline): GTSNPN, SVGIG (reference sequence). V shed 1 base and J shed 3 bases, with 5 bases lying between them. This CDR3 contains 12 residues. Here the CDR3 DNA reads TGTGCCTGGAGTGCTATGACAGATACGCAGTATTTT. It yields the protein CAWSAMTDTQYF.

V gene TRBV4-1 combines with J gene TRBJ2-2; D tentatively reads TRBD1 or TRBD2 (6 bases each). Between the trimmed V and J ends, which lost 0 bases and 1 base, there was a span of 18 bases. The germline V gene has CDR1 MGHRA and CDR2 YSYEKL. This CDR3 contains 19 residues. Written as DNA, the CDR3 is TGCGCCAGCAGCCAAGAGGGGGGCATAGCGATCCGGAACACCGGGGAGCTGTTTTTT. It translates to CASSQEGGIAIRNTGELFF.

CDR3 coding DNA: TGCGCCAGCAGTTTACAGGGGGAGTATGGGGCCAACGTCCTGACTTTC. Encoded protein: CASSLQGEYGANVLTF. The chain employs TRBV5-1 and TRBJ2-6; 8 nucleotides agree with TRBD1. Germline V gene sequence: CDR1 SGHRS, CDR2 YFSETQ. Trimming at V came to 5 bases and at J to 3 bases, leaving 7 bases not matched to a gene. The CDR3 sequence is 16 residues long.

This clonotype was picked up many times. The J gene is TRBJ1-5, the V gene TRBV2; D remains unclear. With 2 bases removed from V and 0 bases from J, the gap between germline ends came to 11 bases. The germline CDR1 and CDR2 sequences are SNHLY and FYNNEI. The CDR3 has 16 residues. In DNA, the CDR3 is TGTGCCAGCAGTGAACAGTCGCGAAATAGCAATCAGCCCCAGCATTTT. Amino acids: CASSEQSRNSNQPQHF.

This clonotype was seen more than once but under ten times. The chain uses TRBV11-2 and TRBJ2-7, with TRBD2 matching 7 bases. Germline trimming cut 5 bases from V and 3 bases from J; bases unmatched to any gene: 7. Per the germline V gene, CDR1 is SGHAT and CDR2 is FQNNGV. This CDR3 has 14 residues. CDR3 nucleotides: TGTGCCAGCAGCGAGGGACTATCGGGCTACGAGCAGTACTTC. This encodes CASSEGLSGYEQYF.